A single sample gave rise to the 3 T cell receptor beta chains below, sequenced in a study of Graves' ophthalmopathy and Graves' hyperthyroidism. TCR beta CDR3 regions were amplified from RNA transcripts. HTBI-primed first-round RT-PCR preceded second-round multiplex PCR. TCRdb passed the multiplex PCR reads through MiXCR, listing each CDR3 protein once. The sample comprises hundreds of thousands of distinct CDR3 sequences, 22% of which are singletons, and approximately 6.5% rests with the top ten. Material: peripheral blood. The receptors were gathered from a woman younger than 35 with stable Graves' hyperthyroidism. Some clones in this sample may be carry-over from other donors' samples.

This sequence joins TRBV6-2 or TRBV6-3 and TRBJ2-7; 8 bases fit TRBD2. V was clipped by 6 bases and J by 2 bases; unmatched bases: 12. CDR3 length: 16 amino acids. Germline V lookup: CDR1 MNHEY, CDR2 SVGEGT. The CDR3 DNA reads TGTGCCAGCAGCCCCATTACTAGCGGTTATACCTACGAGCAGTACTTC. This encodes CASSPITSGYTYEQYF.

Details on this clonotype: A read error may account for a junction end that differs from germline. This rearrangement joins TRBV20-1 to TRBJ2-2; 9 bases align to TRBD2. CDR3 size: 15 residues. Germline V gene sequence: CDR1 DFQATT, CDR2 SNEGSKA (reference sequence). The CDR3 DNA reads as TGCAGTGCTGAGAAAGCGGGGGGCATCCCCGGGGAGCTGTGGTTT. This translates into CSAEKAGGIPGELWF.

The sample holds a few counts of this clonotype. This chain connects TRBV7-8 to TRBJ2-7; TRBD1 aligns across 7 bases. Germline trimming cut 4 bases from V and 5 bases from J; bases unmatched to any gene: 8. The germline CDR1 and CDR2 sequences are SGHVS and FQNEAQ. The CDR3 is made up of 14 amino acids. For the CDR3, the DNA is TGTGCCAGCAGCTCCCGAACAGGGGACCACGAGCAGTACTTC. This gives the protein CASSSRTGDHEQYF. Full variable domain (rest looked up from reference TRBV7-8 and TRBJ2-7): GAGVSQSPRYKVAKRGQDVALRCDPISGHVSLFWYQQALGQGPEFLTYFQNEAQLDKSGLPSDRFFAERPEGSVSTLKIQRTQQEDSAVYLCASSSRTGDHEQYFGPGTRLTVT.